This T cell receptor (beta chain) was sequenced in a study of blood T cell repertoires in COVID-19. Sequenced by immunoSEQ multiplex PCR; TCRdb stores in-frame clones only, minus some. The table records 200,000 to 250,000 clones, around 82% of them present only once. This clone was counted only a few times. V dropped 5 bases and J dropped 6 bases, with 16 bases sitting between them. The germline CDR1 and CDR2 sequences are SGHTA and FQGNSA. The CDR3 totals 14 residues. Sequencing was performed on PBMCs or T cells enriched from blood (not recorded which). This sequence was found in a woman in her fifties or sixties who had been exposed to COVID-19. The chain combines TRBV7-2 with TRBJ1-2, with a tentative D call TRBD1 (6 bases). The CDR3 spells CASSPSRGADGYTF. CDR3 coding DNA: TGTGCCAGCAGCCCCTCCCGGGGGGCAGATGGCTACACCTTC.